Each of the 6 T cell receptor beta chains below was sequenced from the same sample in a study of T cell changes during pregnancy in multiple sclerosis. TCRdb's table, derived via immunoSEQ multiplex PCR, lists solely in-frame clones and lacks some. This sample has about 75,000 clones, with about nine tenths found just once. Sample: CD4+ T cells from peripheral blood mononuclear cells, taken before pregnancy. Receptors were obtained from a female donor with multiple sclerosis, enrolled in a pregnancy study.

The chain links TRBV4-2 to TRBJ2-2; D may be TRBD1 (6 bases). Germline V gene lookup returns CDR1 LGHNA and CDR2 YNFKEQ. This CDR3 is built from 17 residues. Trimming removed 4 bases at V and 2 bases at J, with 17 bases between. The CDR3 sequence: CASSRGRQTRNTGELFF. The CDR3 DNA is TGTGCCAGCAGCCGGGGGCGACAGACACGAAACACCGGGGAGCTGTTTTTT.

This chain connects TRBV9 to TRBJ2-2; 7 nucleotides agree with TRBD2. The CDR3 is made up of 16 amino acids. J lost 0 bases, V lost 0 bases, and 2 bases had no gene match. The germline V gene has CDR1 SGDLS and CDR2 YYNGEE. CDR3 nucleotides: TGTGCCAGCAGCGTAGACGGGAGGACGAACACCGGGGAGCTGTTTTTT. Amino acid sequence: CASSVDGRTNTGELFF.

This clone appeared a single time. This rearrangement joins TRBV5-4 to TRBJ1-2; 9 nucleotides align to TRBD1. This CDR3 has 13 amino acids. CDR1 and CDR2 from the germline V gene are SGHNT and YYREEE (reference sequence). The V segment lost 4 bases and the J segment 7 bases; nucleotides outside the gene matches: 5. CDR3 sequence: CASSTQGAFGYTF. In DNA form, the CDR3 reads TGTGCCAGCAGCACACAGGGGGCGTTTGGCTACACCTTC. Together with reference TRBV5-4 and TRBJ1-2, the CDR3 gives the full variable domain: ETGVTQSPTHLIKTRGQQVTLRCSSQSGHNTVSWYQQALGQGPQFIFQYYREEENGRGNFPPRFSGLQFPNYSSELNVNALELDDSALYLCASSTQGAFGYTFGSGTRLTVV.

This sequence joins TRBV27 and TRBJ1-2; D gene uncertain. The CDR3 totals 14 residues. Trimming removed 2 bases at V and 4 bases at J, with 11 bases between. Germline CDR1 and CDR2: MNHEY and SMNVEV (reference sequence). CDR3 in DNA: TGTGCCAGCAGTTTAACGAGTAACGGCTATGGCTACACCTTC. This gives the protein CASSLTSNGYGYTF.

CDR3 residues: CASSFDRGKPQHF. The DNA of the CDR3 is TGTGCCAGCAGTTTTGACAGGGGTAAGCCCCAGCATTTT. V gene TRBV28 combines with J gene TRBJ1-5; 8 bases agree with TRBD1. There are 13 residues in the CDR3. J gave up 8 bases and V 3 bases, and 3 bases lay outside the gene matches. In germline, CDR1 is MDHEN, CDR2 SYDVKM.

This rearrangement joins TRBV28 to TRBJ2-7, with D tentatively TRBD2 (5 bases). The CDR3 runs 12 residues. CDR1 is MDHEN and CDR2 is SYDVKM in the germline V gene. Deletions cut 10 bases from V and 5 bases from J, with 15 bases between. The CDR3 reads CATCIQRDEQYF. CDR3 nucleotide sequence: TGTGCCACCTGTATTCAGAGGGACGAGCAGTACTTC.